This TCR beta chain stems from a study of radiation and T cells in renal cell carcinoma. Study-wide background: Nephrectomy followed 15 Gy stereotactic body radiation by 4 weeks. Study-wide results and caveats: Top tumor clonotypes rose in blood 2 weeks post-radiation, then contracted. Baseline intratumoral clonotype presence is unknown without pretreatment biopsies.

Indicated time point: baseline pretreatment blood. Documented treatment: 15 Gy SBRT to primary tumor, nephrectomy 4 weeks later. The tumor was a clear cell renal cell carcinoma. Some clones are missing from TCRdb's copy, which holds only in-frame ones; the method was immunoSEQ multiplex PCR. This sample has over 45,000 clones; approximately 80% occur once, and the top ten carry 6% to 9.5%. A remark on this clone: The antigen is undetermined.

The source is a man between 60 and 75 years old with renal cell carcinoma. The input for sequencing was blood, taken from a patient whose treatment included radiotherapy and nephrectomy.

This CDR3 is CASSQEVSPGGYGYTF. The CDR3 DNA sequence: TGCGCCAGCAGCCAAGAGGTGTCACCCGGAGGCTATGGCTACACCTTC. V and J are TRBV4-3 and TRBJ1-2, with D uncertain. From germline, CDR1 is LGHNA and CDR2 YSLEER. V was shortened by 0 bases and J by 4 bases, with 15 bases between the two germline ends. This CDR3 is 16 amino acids long.